This T cell receptor beta chain originates from a study of blood T cell repertoires in COVID-19. Study details: Collection of acute and convalescent COVID-19 samples took place in the United States, Italy and Spain. T cells, B-cell-depleted T cells, or PBMCs supplied cDNA or gDNA.

Authors' analysis steps: Nucleated cell number was recorded as an estimate derived from reference gene primer amplification. Here immunoSEQ multiplex PCR was the method, and the copy in TCRdb shows in-frame clones only, minus some. V, J and clone size are those of that table, while D and trimming were read from the DNA. The data hold about 230,000 clones, with 85% observed a single time. The CDR3 is 13 amino acids. V was pared by 7 bases and J by 5 bases, with 5 bases of the junction left unmatched. CDR1 is ENHRY and CDR2 is SYGVKD in the germline V gene. The chain combines TRBV10-3 with TRBJ1-2; 9 nucleotides align to TRBD1. The receptor was derived from a man aged 40-55 years with acute or convalescent COVID-19. Sequencing was done on a sample of peripheral blood. In DNA form, the CDR3 reads TGTGCCATCACCGACAGGGGGTTGTATGGCTACACCTTC. It is translated as CAITDRGLYGYTF.